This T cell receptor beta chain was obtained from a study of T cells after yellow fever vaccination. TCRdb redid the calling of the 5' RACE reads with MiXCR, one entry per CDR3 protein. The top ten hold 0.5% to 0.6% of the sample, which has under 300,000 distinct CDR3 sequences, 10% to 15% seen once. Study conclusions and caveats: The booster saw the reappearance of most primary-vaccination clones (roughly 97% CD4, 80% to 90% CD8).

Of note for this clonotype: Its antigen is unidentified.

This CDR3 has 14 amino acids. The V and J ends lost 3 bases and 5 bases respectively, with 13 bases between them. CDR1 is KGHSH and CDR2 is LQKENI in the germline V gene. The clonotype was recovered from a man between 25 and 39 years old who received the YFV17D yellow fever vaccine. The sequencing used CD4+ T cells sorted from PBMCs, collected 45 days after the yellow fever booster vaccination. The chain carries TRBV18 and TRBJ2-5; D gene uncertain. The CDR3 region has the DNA TGTGCCAGCTCACCCCGGAACCCACCGGAGACCCAGTACTTC. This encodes CASSPRNPPETQYF. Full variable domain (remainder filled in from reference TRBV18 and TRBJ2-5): NAGVMQNPRHLVRRRGQEARLRCSPMKGHSHVYWYRQLPEEGLKFMVYLQKENIIDESGMPKERFSAEFPKEGPSILRIQQVVRGDSAAYFCASSPRNPPETQYFGPGTRLLVL.